The present T cell receptor (beta chain) was sequenced within a study of cytomegalovirus exposure and HLA in healthy donors. Concerning this clone: Its cognate antigen is unknown.

Germline V CDR1 and CDR2: GTSNPN, SVGIG (reference sequence). V lost 2 bases and J lost 2; bases outside the gene matches: 5. This CDR3 has 14 amino acids. Study-level findings and limits: The authors confirmed in vitro that a few CMV-associated chains were specific for CMV antigens. It was fewer than 200 TCR beta chains that were listed as cytomegalovirus-associated.

Both 60 Vbeta primers and 13 Jbeta primers went into the PCR. Clones were sequenced by immunoSEQ multiplex PCR, and TCRdb holds only the in-frame ones, with some missing. Among more than 70,000 clones listed, 76% were seen once. The sample consisted of PBMCs. This clonotype was sampled from a middle-aged man in good health and CMV-seronegative. The rearrangement uses TRBV30 and TRBJ2-5; 7 positions match TRBD1. CDR3 DNA: TGTGCCTGGAGTCTAACAGGGGTTCAAGAGACCCAGTACTTC. This gives the protein CAWSLTGVQETQYF.